This TCR beta chain was recorded in a study of tumor and adjacent non-tumor tissue in lung cancer. The overall study: The cohort had 12 adenocarcinoma, a couple of squamous cell and 1 small cell patients.

V shed 5 bases, J shed 3 bases, and the junction held 3 bases outside the gene matches. CDR1 is SQVTM, CDR2 ANQGSEA, per germline. The CDR3 is 12 amino acids. This sample's RNA came from whole unsorted tissue. A modified ARM-PCR protocol with three rounds of nested PCR amplified TCRbeta. One entry per CDR3 protein results from TCRdb running MiXCR on the multiplex PCR reads. This table has more than 90,000 distinct CDR3 sequences, approximately 65% appearing once. Whole-study results and caveats: Patients with more diverse tumor TCRs had worse survival. Compared with tumor, normal lung showed significantly lower TCR diversity. In normal lung, the top 100 clones were significantly more dominant than in tumor.

This clonotype has a single count. The target antigen is unknown. Sequencing used lung tumor tissue. This receptor was identified in a man in his 60s with non-small cell lung cancer. The chain carries TRBV29-1 and TRBJ2-7; 8 bases are shared with TRBD2. CDR3 loop: CSVREGSYEQYF. The DNA of the CDR3 is TGCAGCGTTCGGGAGGGGAGCTACGAGCAGTACTTC.